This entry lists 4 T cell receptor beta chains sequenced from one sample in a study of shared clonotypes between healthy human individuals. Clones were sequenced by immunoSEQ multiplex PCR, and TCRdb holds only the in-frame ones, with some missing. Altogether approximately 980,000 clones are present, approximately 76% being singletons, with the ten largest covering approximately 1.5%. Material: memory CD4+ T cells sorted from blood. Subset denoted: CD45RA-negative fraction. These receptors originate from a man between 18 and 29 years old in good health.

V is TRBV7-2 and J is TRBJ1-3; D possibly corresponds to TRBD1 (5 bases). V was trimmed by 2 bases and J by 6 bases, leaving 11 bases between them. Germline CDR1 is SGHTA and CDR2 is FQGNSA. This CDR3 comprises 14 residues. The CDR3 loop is CASSLSQGVNTIYF. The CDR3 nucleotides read TGTGCCAGCAGCTTATCTCAGGGTGTAAACACCATATATTTT.

This CDR3 reads CASSLAEQDYQPQHF. The CDR3 region has the DNA TGCGCCAGCAGCTTGGCCGAACAGGATTACCAGCCCCAGCATTTT. V gene TRBV5-1 combines with J gene TRBJ1-5, with D perhaps TRBD1 (5 bases). V was trimmed by 0 bases and J by 7 bases, leaving 14 bases between them. Germline CDR1 SGHRS, CDR2 YFSETQ. The CDR3 length is 15 residues.

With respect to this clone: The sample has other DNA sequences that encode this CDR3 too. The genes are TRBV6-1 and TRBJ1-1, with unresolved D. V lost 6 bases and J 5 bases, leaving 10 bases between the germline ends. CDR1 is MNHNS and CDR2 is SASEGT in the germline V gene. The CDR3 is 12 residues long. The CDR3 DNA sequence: TGTGCCAGCAGCGAGGCGGGGACTGAAGCTTTCTTT. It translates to CASSEAGTEAFF.

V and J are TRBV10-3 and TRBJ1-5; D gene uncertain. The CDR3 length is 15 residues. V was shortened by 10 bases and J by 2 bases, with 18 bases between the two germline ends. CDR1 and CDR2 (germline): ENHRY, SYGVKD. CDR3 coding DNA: TGTGCCACCGCGGAGTTGGTTCTCGGCAATCAGCCCCAGCATTTT. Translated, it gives CATAELVLGNQPQHF.